This TCR beta chain was recovered during a study of blood T cells in healthy people across ages. Overall study context: Every two T cells gave about one barcoded beta molecule via template switching.

The study's findings and limits: A roughly linear fall in TCR beta diversity per million T cells was seen with increasing age.

Trimming took 0 bases from V and 14 from J, leaving 9 bases between them. Germline V gene lookup returns CDR1 ENHRY and CDR2 SYGVKD. The CDR3 spans 11 residues. It was with a sample-barcoded 5' primer and a J-beta primer mix that a second PCR of about 7 to 12 cycles was run. TCRdb re-called the 5' RACE reads with MiXCR, one entry per CDR3 protein. The repertoire includes under 1 million distinct CDR3 sequences, roughly 44% of them detected once, and approximately 19% sits in the top ten. Regarding this clonotype: Antigen unknown.

The receptor's source is a man aged 55 to 70 in good health. The sample comprised blood. The chain has TRBV10-3 and TRBJ2-3, with a possible D match to TRBD2 (5 bases). The CDR3 coding sequence is TGTGCCATCAGTGAGTCAGGAGGCCCGTATTTT. It translates to CAISESGGPYF.